This TCR beta chain was sequenced during a study of blood T cells in healthy people across ages. No fewer than 6 micrograms of total RNA were isolated from every sample. Then a second PCR, running about 7 to 11 cycles, was carried out with a sample-barcoded 5' primer and a J-beta primer mix. Each of the samples gave a minimum of 2.5 million paired-end reads that contained CDR3. TCRdb re-called the 5' RACE reads through MiXCR, storing one row per CDR3 protein. The sample consists of about 1.8 million distinct CDR3 sequences, less than 50% of them appearing once. Trimming removed 1 base from V and 5 bases from J, with 19 bases in between. This CDR3 is built from 17 residues. The V gene's germline CDR1 is SGHTA and CDR2 FQGNSA. In regard to this clonotype: Its specificity is not known.

General observations from the study: There were more naive CD4+ cells and higher diversity in long-lived donors than in aged donors. Across samples, TCR beta diversity tracked strongly with naive T cell percentage.

Sequencing was done on a sample of blood. The rearrangement uses TRBV7-2 and TRBJ2-3; D possibly corresponds to TRBD2 (6 bases). This receptor was taken from a woman between 35 and 50 years old in good health. CDR3 nucleotide sequence: TGTGCCAGCAGCTTAGGGACGGGGCTAGCGATAATAGATACGCAGTATTTT. It is translated as CASSLGTGLAIIDTQYF.